The rows below give T cell receptor beta chains drawn from one sample of a study of T cells expressing NK-cell markers. TCRdb reprocessed the 5' RACE reads, with one entry per CDR3 protein and no DNA. The table lists 400,000 to 500,000 distinct CDR3 sequences. Specimen: blood T cells: a sorted CD56 or NKG2C T cell subset, CD4+ or CD8+ T cells, or bulk PBMC T cells (not recorded which). The receptors were sampled from a woman aged 18-69 years in good health. Both conserved end residues are part of each CDR3.

CDR3aa: CASSFDPRGAYEQYF; j_gene: TRBJ2-7; v_gene: TRBV6-5
CDR3aa: CASRTPGRTDTQYF; j_gene: TRBJ2-3; v_gene: TRBV6-1
CDR3aa: CASSQDPGGAGGFCNEQFF; j_gene: TRBJ2-1; v_gene: TRBV4-3
CDR3aa: CASSPELAGSRGEQFF; j_gene: TRBJ2-1; v_gene: TRBV18
CDR3aa: CASSKLADNSYEQYF; j_gene: TRBJ2-7; v_gene: TRBV9
CDR3aa: CASSEPGGQTEAFF; j_gene: TRBJ1-1; v_gene: TRBV25-1
CDR3aa: CSATGRFADTQYF; j_gene: TRBJ2-3; v_gene: TRBV20-1
CDR3aa: CSAPGEGRSTDTQYF; j_gene: TRBJ2-3; v_gene: TRBV29-1
CDR3aa: CASSLAGAGNQPQHF; j_gene: TRBJ1-5; v_gene: TRBV5-5
CDR3aa: CAWSVGLAGTQETQYF; j_gene: TRBJ2-5; v_gene: TRBV30
CDR3aa: CASNPRPAGGYNEQFF; j_gene: TRBJ2-1; v_gene: TRBV23-1
CDR3aa: CASREGGLSYNEQFF; j_gene: TRBJ2-1; v_gene: TRBV12-3/TRBV12-4
CDR3aa: CASSPDPGVGYTF; j_gene: TRBJ1-2; v_gene: TRBV3-1
CDR3aa: CSVDGTSGSPEQYF; j_gene: TRBJ2-7; v_gene: TRBV29-1
CDR3aa: CASSISGMNTEAFF; j_gene: TRBJ1-1; v_gene: TRBV19
CDR3aa: CADVTPSTDTQYF; j_gene: TRBJ2-3; v_gene: TRBV11-2
CDR3aa: CASSFQGLGTETQYF; j_gene: TRBJ2-5; v_gene: TRBV12-3/TRBV12-4
CDR3aa: CASTKDSSSGNTIYF; j_gene: TRBJ1-3; v_gene: TRBV6-1
CDR3aa: CASSQELAGAPTGELFF; j_gene: TRBJ2-2; v_gene: TRBV4-2
CDR3aa: CASSGRRSAQYF; j_gene: TRBJ2-3; v_gene: TRBV12-3/TRBV12-4
CDR3aa: CASSPRDWNTGELFF; j_gene: TRBJ2-2; v_gene: TRBV7-7
CDR3aa: CASSERLGDNEQFF; j_gene: TRBJ2-1; v_gene: TRBV9
CDR3aa: CASSKDRGNPNEQFF; j_gene: TRBJ2-1; v_gene: TRBV18
CDR3aa: CSARDPGPSSYNSPLHF; j_gene: TRBJ1-6; v_gene: TRBV20-1
CDR3aa: CASRTGYNEQFF; j_gene: TRBJ2-1; v_gene: TRBV12-3/TRBV12-4
CDR3aa: CASITGGLANEKLFF; j_gene: TRBJ1-4; v_gene: TRBV6-1
CDR3aa: CASSLEGFGYTF; j_gene: TRBJ1-2; v_gene: TRBV12-3/TRBV12-4
CDR3aa: CSGNHNSYNEQFF; j_gene: TRBJ2-1; v_gene: TRBV29-1
CDR3aa: CSAPGLAGGQSDTQYF; j_gene: TRBJ2-3; v_gene: TRBV20-1
CDR3aa: CSALTGLLNEKLFF; j_gene: TRBJ1-4; v_gene: TRBV20-1
CDR3aa: CASSYRNEQFF; j_gene: TRBJ2-1; v_gene: TRBV6-2/TRBV6-3
CDR3aa: CASSYGLAGGLAKNIQYF; j_gene: TRBJ2-4; v_gene: TRBV5-6
CDR3aa: CASTLADNEQFF; j_gene: TRBJ2-1; v_gene: TRBV2
CDR3aa: CSVEDWAEGIYEQYF; j_gene: TRBJ2-7; v_gene: TRBV29-1
CDR3aa: CAWSGDSGANVLTF; j_gene: TRBJ2-6; v_gene: TRBV30
CDR3aa: CSAPTSGGYNEQFF; j_gene: TRBJ2-1; v_gene: TRBV20-1
CDR3aa: CASSPDLGQYF; j_gene: TRBJ2-5; v_gene: TRBV18
CDR3aa: CSAPDRVGPYEQYF; j_gene: TRBJ2-7; v_gene: TRBV20-1
CDR3aa: CSARLEGRETQYF; j_gene: TRBJ2-5; v_gene: TRBV20-1
CDR3aa: CASSRGGPYEQYF; j_gene: TRBJ2-7; v_gene: TRBV9
CDR3aa: CASEGGGLGGNTIYF; j_gene: TRBJ1-3; v_gene: TRBV6-1
CDR3aa: CSAPKNRGWEKLFF; j_gene: TRBJ1-4; v_gene: TRBV20-1
CDR3aa: CSAGTSGTTDTQYF; j_gene: TRBJ2-3; v_gene: TRBV20-1
CDR3aa: CASRRTGFGGYTF; j_gene: TRBJ1-2; v_gene: TRBV12-3/TRBV12-4
CDR3aa: CSVAPLLVHRRGREMGTGELFF; j_gene: TRBJ2-2; v_gene: TRBV29-1
CDR3aa: CASSFRDRAPNEQFF; j_gene: TRBJ2-1; v_gene: TRBV7-2
CDR3aa: CAISPGLAGVVGSYEQYF; j_gene: TRBJ2-7; v_gene: TRBV10-3
CDR3aa: CSVEGGLGADTQYF; j_gene: TRBJ2-3; v_gene: TRBV29-1
CDR3aa: CSVYPRGAKETQYF; j_gene: TRBJ2-5; v_gene: TRBV29-1
CDR3aa: CASTAAPQETQYF; j_gene: TRBJ2-5; v_gene: TRBV5-1
CDR3aa: CASSPQTVTNSPLHF; j_gene: TRBJ1-6; v_gene: TRBV11-1
CDR3aa: CSVGPGGTEAFF; j_gene: TRBJ1-1; v_gene: TRBV29-1
CDR3aa: CASRGTGYGQPQHF; j_gene: TRBJ1-5; v_gene: TRBV12-3/TRBV12-4
CDR3aa: CSAGGTEASSYNEQFF; j_gene: TRBJ2-1; v_gene: TRBV20-1
CDR3aa: CASNDRVKADTQYF; j_gene: TRBJ2-3; v_gene: TRBV12-3/TRBV12-4